The 19 T cell receptor beta chains presented below share a single source sample, sequenced in a study of T cells in Graves' hyperthyroidism and ophthalmopathy. Template material for amplifying TCR beta CDR3 regions consisted of RNA transcripts. HTBI primers were employed in a first-round RT-PCR of the TCR CDR3. In TCRdb, the multiplex PCR reads were re-called with MiXCR into one record per CDR3 protein. The sample lists about 480,000 distinct CDR3 sequences, roughly a quarter occurring once. The sequencing input was blood. These TCRs come from a woman in her twenties or thirties with Graves' ophthalmopathy.

This clonotype came up many times. The chain recombines TRBV6-1 with TRBJ1-2; 9 bases align to TRBD1. The CDR3 totals 13 residues. CDR1 and CDR2 from the germline V gene are MNHNS and SASEGT. The V and J ends lost 6 bases and 7 bases, in that order; junction bases with no gene match: 6. The CDR3 coding sequence is TGTGCCAGCAGCCGGGGACAGGGAAGTGGCTACACCTTC. Its protein product is CASSRGQGSGYTF.

This clonotype occurred once. A much larger clone lies one base from this, so it may be a read error. The chain uses TRBV28 and TRBJ2-5; TRBD1 might be the D (7 bases). Germline V CDR1 and CDR2: MDHEN, SYDVKM. V lost 8 bases and J 4 bases, leaving 20 bases between the germline ends. The CDR3 has 15 residues. CDR3 protein: CASGPGDSLIETQYF. CDR3 bases: TGTGCCAGCGGGCCGGGGGACAGTCTTATAGAGACCCAGTACTTC.

This clonotype was observed many times. The chain couples TRBV19 to TRBJ1-1, with 7 bases that match TRBD1. After removal of 3 bases from V and 4 bases from J, the junction contained 5 bases not matched to a gene. This CDR3 comprises 14 residues. CDR1 and CDR2 from the germline V gene are LNHDA and SQIVND (reference sequence). CDR3: CASSITGESTEAFF. The CDR3 DNA follows: TGTGCCAGTAGTATCACAGGGGAGAGCACTGAAGCTTTCTTT.

Ten or more counts support this clonotype. This sequence joins TRBV7-8 and TRBJ2-7; a weak D match, TRBD2 (5 bases). Trimming stripped 2 bases from V and 6 bases from J, with 26 bases between. Germline lookup yields CDR1 SGHVS and CDR2 FQNEAQ. The CDR3 is 18 residues long. CDR3 DNA sequence: TGTGCCAGCAGCTTATTAAGACTAATGACGGGGATCTCTACCGAGCAGTACTTC. Amino acids: CASSLLRLMTGISTEQYF.

About this clonotype: One base away lies a much larger clone, so this may be a sequencing read error. The chain is built from TRBV2 and TRBJ2-2; TRBD1 matches at 8 bases. The CDR3 has 15 residues. Germline CDR1 is SNHLY and CDR2 is FYNNEI. CDR3 in DNA: TGTGTCAGCAGTGGGGGGACAGGTTCCACCGGGGAGCTGTTTTTT. The encoded protein is CVSSGGTGSTGELFF. Filled out from reference TRBV2 and TRBJ2-2, the complete variable domain reads EPEVTQTPSHQVTQMGQEVILRCVPISNHLYFYWYRQILGQKVEFLVSFYNNEISEKSEIFDDQFSVERPDGSNFTLKIRSTKLEDSAMYFCVSSGGTGSTGELFFGEGSRLTVL.

This chain links TRBV9 with TRBJ2-4, with a possible D match to TRBD2 (6 bases). Germline V gene data show CDR1 as SGDLS and CDR2 as YYNGEE. V dropped 4 bases and J dropped 2 bases, with 13 bases sitting between them. This CDR3 comprises 15 residues. In DNA form, the CDR3 reads TGTGCCAGCAGCCCGTCCGGGGGAACCAAAAACATTCAGTACTTC. Its protein product is CASSPSGGTKNIQYF.

J is TRBJ1-1 and V is TRBV29-1; TRBD1 might be the D (5 bases). V lost 7 bases, J lost 7 bases, and 13 bases lay in between. This CDR3 has 11 amino acids. The germline V gene encodes CDR1 SQVTM and CDR2 ANQGSEA. CDR3 nucleotides: TGCAGCGCCTTAGGGGAGGGTGAAGCTTTCTTT. Its translation is CSALGEGEAFF.

This clonotype has at least ten counts. The chain uses TRBV6-1 and TRBJ1-2; unclear D gene. V was trimmed by 6 bases and J by 2 bases, leaving 13 bases between them. Looked up from germline, CDR1 is MNHNS and CDR2 is SASEGT. The CDR3 length is 14 residues. DNA of the CDR3: TGTGCCAGCAGGGACGGCCCGCAGAACTATGGCTACACCTTC. This gives the protein CASRDGPQNYGYTF.

This clonotype was counted a single time. V is TRBV12-3 or TRBV12-4 and J is TRBJ2-7, with a tentative D call TRBD1 (5 bases). The CDR3 runs to 15 residues. The V and J ends lost 2 bases and 0 bases respectively, with 11 bases between them. In nucleotides, the CDR3 is TGTGCCAGCAGTTTATCCCTGGACACCTCCTACGAGCAGTACTTC. Protein sequence: CASSLSLDTSYEQYF.

This clonotype came up a few times. The rearrangement links TRBV18 to TRBJ1-2; perhaps TRBD1 as D (5 bases). CDR3 length: 15 amino acids. CDR1 is KGHSH and CDR2 is LQKENI in the germline V gene. V was clipped by 3 bases and J by 6 bases, with 17 bases between them. The CDR3 nucleotides are TGTGCCAGCTCACCTACCTTGAAGGGGATAAATGGCTACACCTTC. This codes for CASSPTLKGINGYTF.

This clonotype was recorded at least ten times. The gene calls are TRBV4-2 and TRBJ1-2; D is perhaps TRBD1 (6 bases). This CDR3 spans 16 amino acids. The V gene's germline CDR1 is LGHNA and CDR2 YNFKEQ. Between the trimmed V and J ends, which lost 1 base and 6 bases, there was a span of 18 bases. This chain's CDR3 is CASSQVLGSWGHGYTF. In nucleotides, the CDR3 is TGTGCCAGCAGCCAAGTACTGGGCAGTTGGGGGCATGGCTACACCTTC.

This clonotype was seen only a few times. Being one base from a much bigger clone, this may be a read error. The chain joins TRBV12-3 or TRBV12-4 to TRBJ1-2, with a tentative D call TRBD1 (6 bases). The CDR3 loop spans 13 amino acids. The CDR3, as DNA: TGTGCCTGCAGTTTAGATCCTGACAGGCGCTACACCTTC. The encoded protein is CACSLDPDRRYTF.

In this sample, this clonotype turned up many times. The chain is built from TRBV6-5 and TRBJ2-2, with D possibly being TRBD1 (6 bases). The CDR3 has 13 amino acids. The ends were cut back, 2 bases at V and 5 bases at J, with 6 bases in the middle. Germline V CDR1 and CDR2: MNHEY, SVGAGI. Here the CDR3 DNA reads TGTGCCAGCAGTTACGACAGGACCGGGGAGCTGTTTTTT. It encodes CASSYDRTGELFF.

Ten or more counts support this clonotype. This chain links TRBV7-3 with TRBJ2-6, with 7 positions matching TRBD1. Unmatched junction bases numbered 11, after V lost 4 bases and J lost 17 bases. CDR1 and CDR2 from the germline V gene are SGHTA and FQGTGA. The CDR3 contains 13 residues. CDR3 loop: CASSSTGSRLLTF. The DNA of the CDR3 is TGTGCCAGCAGCTCGACAGGGTCCCGTCTCTTGACTTTC.

This clonotype has at least ten counts. This chain uses TRBV6-5 with TRBJ1-3; D unresolved. Trimming pared 7 bases from V and 0 bases from J, leaving 13 bases between. This CDR3 has 15 amino acids. CDR1 MNHEY and CDR2 SVGAGI come from the germline V gene. The CDR3 coding sequence is TGTGCCAGCACTACTGAATACAGCTCTGGAAACACCATATATTTT. Its translation: CASTTEYSSGNTIYF.

The rearrangement uses TRBV7-6 and TRBJ1-1, with unresolved D. The CDR3 has 14 residues. Trimming shortened V by 0 bases and J by 1 base, and 6 bases separated the two germline ends. Looked up from germline, CDR1 is SGHVS and CDR2 is FNYEAQ. The CDR3 nucleotides read TGTGCCAGCAGCTTAGCGATAGCGAACACTGAAGCTTTCTTT. It yields the protein CASSLAIANTEAFF.

This clonotype turned up a few times. This sequence joins TRBV2 and TRBJ2-5, with D tentatively TRBD2 (7 bases). The CDR3 has 12 residues. Germline loops: CDR1 SNHLY, CDR2 FYNNEI. Deletions cut 9 bases from V and 4 bases from J, with 12 bases between. The CDR3 is CASGGAGETQYF. DNA for the CDR3: TGTGCCAGTGGGGGGGCCGGAGAGACCCAGTACTTC.

This clonotype was counted ten times or more. The chain uses TRBV6-5 and TRBJ1-6; D not resolved. The CDR3 length is 14 residues. V was pared by 2 bases and J by 2 bases, with 4 bases between. Germline V gives CDR1 MNHEY, CDR2 SVGAGI. CDR3 sequence reads: CASSYRPYNSPLHF. The DNA for the CDR3 is TGTGCCAGCAGTTACAGGCCCTATAATTCACCCCTCCACTTT.

Only a few counts were recorded for this clonotype. This rearrangement joins TRBV7-6 to TRBJ2-7, with 9 bases fitting TRBD1. Germline CDR1 is SGHVS and CDR2 is FNYEAQ. This CDR3 region has 15 residues. The trim removed 2 bases at V and 3 bases at J, leaving 5 bases unmatched. The CDR3 DNA reads as TGTGCCAGCAGCTTAAGCGCGGGACAGGGCTACGAGCAGTACTTC. Translation gives CASSLSAGQGYEQYF.